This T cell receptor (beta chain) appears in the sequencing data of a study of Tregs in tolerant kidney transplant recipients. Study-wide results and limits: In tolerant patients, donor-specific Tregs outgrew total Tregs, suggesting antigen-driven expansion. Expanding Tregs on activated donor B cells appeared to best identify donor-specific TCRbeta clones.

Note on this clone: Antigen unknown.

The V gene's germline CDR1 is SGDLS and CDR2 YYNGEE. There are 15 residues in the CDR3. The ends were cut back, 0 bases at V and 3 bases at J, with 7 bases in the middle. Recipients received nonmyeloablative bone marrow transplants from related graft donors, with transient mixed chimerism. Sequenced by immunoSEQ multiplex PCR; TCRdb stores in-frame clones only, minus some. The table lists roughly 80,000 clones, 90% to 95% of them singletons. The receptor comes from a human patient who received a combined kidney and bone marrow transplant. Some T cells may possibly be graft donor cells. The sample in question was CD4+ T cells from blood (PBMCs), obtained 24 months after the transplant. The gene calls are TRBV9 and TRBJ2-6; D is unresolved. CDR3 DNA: TGTGCCAGCAGCGTAGTGGCTTTTGGGGCCAACGTCCTGACTTTC. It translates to CASSVVAFGANVLTF.